The 30 T cell receptor beta chains presented below share a single source sample, sequenced in a study of regulatory T cells in long-lasting Graves disease. Arm-PCR of CDR3 regions with iRepertoire HTBI primers generated TCR beta libraries. TCRdb itself ran the multiplex PCR reads through MiXCR, one entry per CDR3 protein. The profile shows about 290,000 distinct CDR3 sequences, more than 20% of them singletons. Stated time point: persistent/refractory GD, antithyroid drugs over 5 years with positive TRAb. PBMC RNA served as the TCR library source. This sample comprised peripheral blood mononuclear cells (PBMCs), obtained when the disease was refractory, from a patient treated with antithyroid drugs. All receptors come from a female donor with Graves disease.

This clonotype has a handful of counts. The V gene is TRBV6-2 or TRBV6-3, the J gene TRBJ2-5; no clear D. Germline lookup yields CDR1 MNHEY and CDR2 SVGEGT. The CDR3 totals 11 residues. V lost 3 bases, J lost 6 bases, and 5 bases lay in between. CDR3 sequence: CASSYFQTQYF. For the CDR3, the DNA is TGTGCCAGCAGTTATTTCCAGACCCAGTACTTC.

V gene TRBV7-2 combines with J gene TRBJ2-3, with 9 bases lining up with TRBD1. The CDR3 extends over 16 amino acids. CDR1 and CDR2 (germline): SGHTA, FQGNSA. J lost 0 bases, V lost 4 bases, and 5 bases had no gene match. The CDR3 reads CASSWSGTGSTDTQYF. CDR3 in DNA: TGTGCCAGCAGCTGGTCCGGGACAGGGAGCACAGATACGCAGTATTTT.

This clonotype was observed a handful of times. This chain uses TRBV3-1 with TRBJ2-7; 8 bases are a match to TRBD1. The junction had 7 bases not matched to a gene; V was cut back by 4 bases and J by 2 bases. The CDR3 loop spans 15 amino acids. Per the germline V gene, CDR1 is LGHDT and CDR2 is YNNKEL (reference sequence). Here the CDR3 DNA reads TGTGCCAGCAGCCTATGGACAGGGAGGACCTACGAGCAGTACTTC. Translating it yields CASSLWTGRTYEQYF.

The table lists this clonotype with many counts. V is TRBV20-1 and J is TRBJ1-1; no clear D. The germline V gene has CDR1 DFQATT and CDR2 SNEGSKA (reference sequence). The CDR3 is 12 residues long. Deletions cut 0 bases from V and 5 bases from J, with 7 bases between. CDR3 sequence: CSARDDQTEAFF. The CDR3 DNA reads TGCAGTGCTAGAGATGATCAGACTGAAGCTTTCTTT.

The CDR3 nucleotides read TGTGCCACCCGCGGGAGATCGGGCACCGGGGAGCTGTTTTTT. Translating gives CATRGRSGTGELFF. The J gene is TRBJ2-2, the V gene TRBV19; 7 bases align to TRBD2. V was pared by 10 bases and J by 4 bases, with 9 bases of the junction left unmatched. Germline CDR1 reads LNHDA; CDR2 reads SQIVND (reference sequence). This CDR3 region has 14 residues.

This clonotype was recorded at least ten times. The rearrangement joins TRBV10-3 to TRBJ1-2; D remains unclear. Germline V CDR1 and CDR2: ENHRY, SYGVKD. CDR3 length: 13 amino acids. V shed 0 bases and J shed 6 bases, with 8 bases lying between them. CDR3 bases: TGTGCCATCAGTGAGTCCTGGGCGGATGGCTACACCTTC. It translates to CAISESWADGYTF.

This sequence joins TRBV20-1 and TRBJ2-7; D is unclear. The CDR3 contains 13 residues. The V end lost 0 bases, the J end lost 3 bases, and 9 bases lay between the germline ends. Per germline, CDR1 DFQATT and CDR2 SNEGSKA (reference sequence). CDR3 in amino acids: CSARDVDDYEQYF. Here the CDR3 DNA reads TGCAGTGCTAGAGACGTGGACGACTACGAGCAGTACTTC.

This clonotype was detected only a few times. The chain has TRBV30 and TRBJ2-5; no reliable D call. The CDR3 length is 12 residues. The V gene lost 2 bases and the J gene lost 5 bases, with 9 bases spanning the gap. Germline-derived CDR1 and CDR2 are GTSNPN and SVGIG (reference sequence). CDR3 DNA sequence: TGTGCCTGGAGTAGGTACCGGGAGACCCAGTACTTC. This codes for CAWSRYRETQYF. The complete variable domain, with remaining parts taken from reference TRBV30 and TRBJ2-5, reads SQTIHQWPATLVQPVGSPLSLECTVEGTSNPNLYWYRQAAGRGLQLLFYSVGIGQISSEVPQNLSASRPQDRQFILSSKKLLLSDSGFYLCAWSRYRETQYFGPGTRLLVL.

Concerning this clonotype itself: This may stem from a read error, because a much larger clone lies one nucleotide away. CDR3 sequence reads: CASTDRYEQYF. In DNA, the CDR3 is TGTGCCAGCACCGATCGGTACGAGCAGTACTTC. The V call is TRBV6-1, the J call TRBJ2-7; D is ambiguous. Germline V gene lookup returns CDR1 MNHNS and CDR2 SASEGT. V lost 7 bases to trimming and J lost 4 bases, with 8 bases between them. This CDR3 region has 11 residues.

This clonotype was counted at least ten times. The gene calls are TRBV28 and TRBJ1-1; D might be TRBD1 (6 bases). With 7 bases removed from V and 4 bases from J, the gap between germline ends came to 7 bases. CDR1 is MDHEN and CDR2 is SYDVKM in the germline V gene. This CDR3 contains 11 residues. For the CDR3, the DNA is TGTGCCAGCAAGGGGGGCACTGAAGCTTTCTTT. This gives the protein CASKGGTEAFF.

This clonotype occurred a few times. The gene calls are TRBV28 and TRBJ2-7; TRBD1 is a possible D gene (6 bases). The CDR3 spans 13 residues. Looked up from germline, CDR1 is MDHEN and CDR2 is SYDVKM. The V end lost 7 bases, the J end lost 5 bases, and 15 bases lay between the germline ends. In DNA form, the CDR3 reads TGTGCCAGCACCTGGCAGGGGATCGACGAGCAGTACTTC. Residues: CASTWQGIDEQYF.

This clonotype came up a few times. The V call is TRBV19, the J call TRBJ1-5, with TRBD1 as a possible D gene (6 bases). Trimming pared 3 bases from V and 0 bases from J, leaving 12 bases between. The CDR3 covers 16 residues. Germline CDR1 and CDR2: LNHDA and SQIVND (reference sequence). The CDR3 is CASSITWTASNQPQHF. The CDR3 region has the DNA TGTGCCAGTAGTATCACGTGGACAGCTAGCAATCAGCCCCAGCATTTT.

There are a few counts of this clonotype. One end of the junction does not line up with germline, which may come from a read error. The gene calls are TRBV7-6 and TRBJ2-5, with D possibly TRBD1 on 6 matching bases. This CDR3 is built from 14 residues. Germline V gives CDR1 SGHVS, CDR2 FNYEAQ. The CDR3 region has the DNA TGTGCCAGCACTTCGGGACAAGGCCAAGGGACCCAGTACTTC. Translated, it gives CASTSGQGQGTQYF.

This clonotype was detected many times. This chain connects TRBV7-2 to TRBJ1-2; D not certain. The CDR3 covers 12 residues. Germline CDR1 SGHTA, CDR2 FQGNSA. Trimming left V 5 bases short and J 7 bases short, with 11 bases between. The CDR3 DNA sequence: TGTGCCAGCAGCACCCCACCTGGTGGCTACACCTTC. Translating it yields CASSTPPGGYTF.

This clonotype was detected a few times. V and J are TRBV4-3 and TRBJ1-1; 8 nucleotides line up with TRBD1. The CDR3 has 14 residues. CDR1 is LGHNA and CDR2 is YSLEER in the germline V gene. V was pared by 4 bases and J by 0 bases, with 1 base of the junction left unmatched. DNA of the CDR3: TGCGCCAGCAGCCCGGACAGGGTGAACACTGAAGCTTTCTTT. Translation gives CASSPDRVNTEAFF.

J is TRBJ2-2 and V is TRBV7-2, with D perhaps matching TRBD1 or TRBD2 (5 bases each). Germline V gene data show CDR1 as SGHTA and CDR2 as FQGNSA. CDR3 length equals 14 residues. The germline V and J ends were trimmed by 7 bases and 4 bases, with 13 bases remaining between them. CDR3 residues: CASKEWDGTGELFF. The CDR3 nucleotides read TGTGCCAGCAAGGAATGGGACGGCACCGGGGAGCTGTTTTTT.

This clonotype was recorded at least ten times. The V and J genes are TRBV30 and TRBJ1-2; D not certain. The CDR3 covers 13 residues. Looked up from germline, CDR1 is GTSNPN and CDR2 is SVGIG (reference sequence). V was shortened by 1 base and J by 3 bases, with 9 bases between the two germline ends. CDR3 amino acids: CAWSARYDYGYTF. CDR3 nucleotides: TGTGCCTGGAGTGCGCGATACGACTATGGCTACACCTTC.

Of note for this clonotype: This clone may be a read error of a much larger clone one base away. The rearrangement uses TRBV18 and TRBJ2-5; D unclear. This CDR3 comprises 13 residues. Germline CDR1 and CDR2: KGHSH and LQKENI. The CDR3 region has the DNA TGTGCCAGCTCACCTGTCCCAGACGAGACCCAGCACTTC. It encodes CASSPVPDETQHF.

The J gene is TRBJ2-5, the V gene TRBV28, with 7 bases identical to TRBD2. Germline assignment: CDR1 MDHEN and CDR2 SYDVKM. This CDR3 comprises 15 residues. V gave up 6 bases and J gave up 4 bases; unmatched junction bases: 11. The CDR3 DNA is TGTGCCAGCAGCCCCTGGGGGGAGGGCTTAGAGACCCAGTACTTC. This gives the protein CASSPWGEGLETQYF.

This clonotype was detected only a few times. V usage is TRBV7-9 and J usage is TRBJ1-1; D uncertain. V shed 5 bases and J shed 1 base, with 14 bases lying between them. There are 15 residues in the CDR3. From germline, CDR1 is SEHNR and CDR2 FQNEAQ (reference sequence). The CDR3 bases are TGTGCCAGCAGCCCTTCGTTGGGCAAGAACACTGAAGCTTTCTTT. This sequence encodes CASSPSLGKNTEAFF.

The chain couples TRBV2 to TRBJ1-3; D call uncertain. The CDR3 covers 12 residues. The ends were cut back, 3 bases at V and 6 bases at J, with 6 bases in the middle. Per the germline V gene, CDR1 is SNHLY and CDR2 is FYNNEI. The CDR3 sequence: CASSEGENTIYF. CDR3 bases: TGTGCCAGCAGTGAGGGTGAAAACACCATATATTTT.

The rearrangement joins TRBV29-1 to TRBJ2-5; a weak D match, TRBD1 (7 bases). This CDR3 region has 13 residues. In germline, CDR1 is SQVTM, CDR2 ANQGSEA. V lost 5 bases and J lost 5, with 15 bases in between. For the CDR3, the DNA is TGCAGCGTTTCGACAGGGAGCGGGGAGACCCAGTACTTC. This encodes CSVSTGSGETQYF.

This chain uses TRBV20-1 with TRBJ2-7, with TRBD2 matching 12 bases. Germline V lookup: CDR1 DFQATT, CDR2 SNEGSKA (reference sequence). Losses at the gene ends were 0 bases for V and 0 bases for J; bases not matched to a gene: 12. This CDR3 has 19 residues. CDR3 sequence: CSARDLELAGGTFSYEQYF. The CDR3 bases are TGCAGTGCTAGAGATTTGGAACTAGCGGGAGGAACCTTCTCCTACGAGCAGTACTTC.

CDR3 DNA sequence: TGCGCCAGCAGCTGGAAACAGGGGGGGGCGGAAAAACTGTTTTTT. Protein product: CASSWKQGGAEKLFF. This rearrangement joins TRBV5-1 to TRBJ1-4; 8 bases are a match to TRBD1. Germline V gene lookup returns CDR1 SGHRS and CDR2 YFSETQ. The CDR3 runs 15 residues. V was clipped by 3 bases and J by 8 bases; unmatched bases: 9.

This clonotype appeared many times. The chain links TRBV6-5 to TRBJ1-1, with unresolved D. The CDR3 totals 15 residues. CDR1 is MNHEY and CDR2 is SVGAGI in the germline V gene. The V and J ends lost 1 base and 1 base respectively, with 10 bases between them. Here the CDR3 DNA reads TGTGCCAGCAGTTACTTGCGACCGCGGAACACTGAAGCTTTCTTT. Its translation: CASSYLRPRNTEAFF.

The table lists this clonotype with many counts. This rearrangement joins TRBV18 to TRBJ1-4; tentative D call: TRBD1 (5 bases). This CDR3 has 13 amino acids. V was pared by 4 bases and J by 7 bases, with 10 bases between. Germline V gene lookup returns CDR1 KGHSH and CDR2 LQKENI. CDR3 amino acids: CASSLDGGEKLFF. In DNA, the CDR3 is TGTGCCAGCTCACTGGATGGGGGTGAAAAACTGTTTTTT.

This clonotype was seen once. The rearrangement links TRBV5-1 to TRBJ2-7; 9 nucleotides align to TRBD1. V dropped 1 base and J dropped 7; count of bases not matched to a gene: 9. The CDR3 is 15 amino acids. Germline assignment: CDR1 SGHRS and CDR2 YFSETQ. In DNA form, the CDR3 reads TGCGCCAGCAGCTTGTATTCGGGACAGGGAGGGGAGCAGTACTTC. Translating it yields CASSLYSGQGGEQYF. Filled out from reference TRBV5-1 and TRBJ2-7, the complete variable domain reads KAGVTQTPRYLIKTRGQQVTLSCSPISGHRSVSWYQQTPGQGLQFLFEYFSETQRNKGNFPGRFSGRQFSNSRSEMNVSTLELGDSALYLCASSLYSGQGGEQYFGPGTRLTVT.

This clonotype appeared once. The V and J genes are TRBV4-3 and TRBJ2-5, with a tentative D call TRBD1 (5 bases). V was clipped by 0 bases and J by 4 bases, with 6 bases between them. Per the germline V gene, CDR1 is LGHNA and CDR2 is YSLEER. The length of the CDR3 is 13 residues. The CDR3 loop reads CASSQETGETQYF. The CDR3 region has the DNA TGCGCCAGCAGCCAAGAAACAGGAGAGACCCAGTACTTC.

This clonotype was counted a few times. The chain uses TRBV20-1 and TRBJ2-2; perhaps TRBD2 as D (6 bases). V was cut by 3 bases and J by 2 bases, with 16 bases left in between. CDR1 and CDR2 (germline): DFQATT, SNEGSKA (reference sequence). The CDR3 is made up of 16 amino acids. The CDR3 is CSASPGASANTGELFF. Written as DNA, the CDR3 is TGCAGTGCTAGCCCTGGGGCTAGCGCCAACACCGGGGAGCTGTTTTTT.

The table lists this clonotype with a few counts. The J gene is TRBJ1-2, the V gene TRBV6-1, with 7 positions matching TRBD1. Germline-derived CDR1 and CDR2 are MNHNS and SASEGT. J gave up 3 bases and V 5 bases, and 12 bases lay outside the gene matches. This CDR3 is 16 amino acids long. CDR3 in DNA: TGTGCCAGCAGTCCCTATCGTCAGGGGGGAGACTATGGCTACACCTTC. Protein sequence: CASSPYRQGGDYGYTF.